This TCR beta chain was captured by sequencing in a study of blood T cells in healthy people across ages. Overall study results and limits: Whereas aged donors had fewer naive CD4+ cells, long-lived donors had more of them and higher diversity.

Per individual sample, total RNA of at least 5 micrograms was extracted. As to this clonotype: Antigen: not known.

The germline V gene encodes CDR1 SNHLY and CDR2 FYNNEI. The CDR3 covers 15 residues. The J segment lost 6 bases and the V segment lost 5 bases, leaving 8 bases of the junction unmatched. A second PCR, run for roughly 6 to 11 cycles, used a sample-barcoded 5' primer plus a J-beta primer mix. TCRdb ran MiXCR on the 5' RACE reads and lists one entry per CDR3 protein. In the table there are hundreds of thousands of distinct CDR3 sequences, roughly three fifths of which are singletons. This clonotype was obtained from a man in his forties in good health. The rearrangement links TRBV2 to TRBJ2-1; 9 nucleotides match TRBD2. Sequencing used blood. The CDR3 sequence is CASSSQRGVSNEQFF. The CDR3 bases are TGTGCCAGCAGTTCTCAGCGGGGGGTTTCCAATGAGCAGTTCTTC.